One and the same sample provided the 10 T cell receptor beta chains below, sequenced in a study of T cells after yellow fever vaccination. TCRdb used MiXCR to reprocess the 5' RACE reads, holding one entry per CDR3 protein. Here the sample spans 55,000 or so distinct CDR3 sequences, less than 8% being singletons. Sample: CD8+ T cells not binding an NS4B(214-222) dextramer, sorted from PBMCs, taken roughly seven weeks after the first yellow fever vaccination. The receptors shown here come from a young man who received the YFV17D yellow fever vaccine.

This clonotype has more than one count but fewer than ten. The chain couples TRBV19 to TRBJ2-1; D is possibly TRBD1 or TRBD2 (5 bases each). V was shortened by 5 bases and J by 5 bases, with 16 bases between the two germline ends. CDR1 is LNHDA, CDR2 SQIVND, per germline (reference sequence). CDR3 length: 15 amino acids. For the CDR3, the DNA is TGTGCCAGTAGTCCCCGGGACCGGATGAACAATGAGCAGTTCTTC. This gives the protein CASSPRDRMNNEQFF.

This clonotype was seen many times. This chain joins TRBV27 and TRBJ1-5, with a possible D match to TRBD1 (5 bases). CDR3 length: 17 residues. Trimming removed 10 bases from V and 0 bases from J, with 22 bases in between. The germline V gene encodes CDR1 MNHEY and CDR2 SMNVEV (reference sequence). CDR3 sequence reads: CATRMSGNRFSNQPQHF. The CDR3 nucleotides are TGTGCCACTCGAATGTCAGGGAACCGTTTTAGCAATCAGCCCCAGCATTTT.

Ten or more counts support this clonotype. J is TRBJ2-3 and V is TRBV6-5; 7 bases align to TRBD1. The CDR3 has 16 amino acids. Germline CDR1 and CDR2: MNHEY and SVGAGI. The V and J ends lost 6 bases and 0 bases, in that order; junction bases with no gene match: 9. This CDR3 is CASSLGTGQSTDTQYF. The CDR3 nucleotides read TGTGCCAGCAGCCTCGGGACGGGACAGAGCACAGATACGCAGTATTTT.

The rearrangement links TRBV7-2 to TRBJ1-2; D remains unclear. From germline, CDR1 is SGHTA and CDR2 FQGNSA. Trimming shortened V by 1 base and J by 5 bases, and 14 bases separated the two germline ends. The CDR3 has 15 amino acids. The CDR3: CASSLVDGYSYGYTF. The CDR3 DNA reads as TGTGCCAGCAGCTTAGTGGACGGTTATTCGTATGGCTACACCTTC. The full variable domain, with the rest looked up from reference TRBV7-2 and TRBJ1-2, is GAGVSQSPSNKVTEKGKDVELRCDPISGHTALYWYRQSLGQGLEFLIYFQGNSAPDKSGLPSDRFSAERTGGSVSTLTIQRTQQEDSAVYLCASSLVDGYSYGYTFGSGTRLTVV.

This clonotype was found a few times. The CDR3 here is CASSLARTGQNQPQHF. In DNA form, the CDR3 reads TGTGCCAGCAGCTTGGCCAGGACAGGGCAGAATCAGCCCCAGCATTTT. V and J are TRBV5-6 and TRBJ1-5, with 8 bases matching TRBD1. J was trimmed by 4 bases and V by 0 bases; bases with no gene match: 6. The germline gives CDR1 SGHDT, CDR2 YYEEEE. The CDR3 spans 16 residues.

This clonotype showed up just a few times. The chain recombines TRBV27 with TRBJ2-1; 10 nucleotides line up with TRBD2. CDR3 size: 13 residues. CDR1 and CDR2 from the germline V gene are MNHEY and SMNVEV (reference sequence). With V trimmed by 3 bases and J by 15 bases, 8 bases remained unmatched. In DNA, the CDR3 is TGTGCCAGCAGTTTCACAACTAGCGGGGTTGTGTTCTTC. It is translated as CASSFTTSGVVFF.

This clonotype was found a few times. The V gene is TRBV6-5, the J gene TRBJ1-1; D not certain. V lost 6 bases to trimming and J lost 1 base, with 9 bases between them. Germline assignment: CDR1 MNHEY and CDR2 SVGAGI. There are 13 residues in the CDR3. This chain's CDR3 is CASRSYWNTEAFF. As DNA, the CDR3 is TGTGCCAGCAGATCCTATTGGAACACTGAAGCTTTCTTT.

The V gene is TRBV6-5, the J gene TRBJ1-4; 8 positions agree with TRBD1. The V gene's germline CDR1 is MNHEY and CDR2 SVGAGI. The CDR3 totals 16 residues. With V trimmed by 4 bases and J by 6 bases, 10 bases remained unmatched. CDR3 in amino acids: CASSFSVGGQDEKLFF. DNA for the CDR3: TGTGCCAGCAGTTTTTCGGTCGGGGGACAGGATGAAAAACTGTTTTTT.

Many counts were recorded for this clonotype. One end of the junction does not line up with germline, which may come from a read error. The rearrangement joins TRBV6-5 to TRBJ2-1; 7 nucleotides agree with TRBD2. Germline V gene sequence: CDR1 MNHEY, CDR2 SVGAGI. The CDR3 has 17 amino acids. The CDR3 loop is CASRYYGEGRGGNEQFF. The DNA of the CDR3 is TGTGCCAGCAGGTACTATGGGGAGGGGCGGGGCGGCAATGAGCAGTTCTTC.

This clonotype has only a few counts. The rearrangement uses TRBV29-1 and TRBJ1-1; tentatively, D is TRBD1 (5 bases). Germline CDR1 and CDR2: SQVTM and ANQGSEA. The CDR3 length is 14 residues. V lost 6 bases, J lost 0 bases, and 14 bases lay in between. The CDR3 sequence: CSVEIQVMNTEAFF. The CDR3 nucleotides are TGCAGCGTCGAAATACAGGTTATGAACACTGAAGCTTTCTTT.